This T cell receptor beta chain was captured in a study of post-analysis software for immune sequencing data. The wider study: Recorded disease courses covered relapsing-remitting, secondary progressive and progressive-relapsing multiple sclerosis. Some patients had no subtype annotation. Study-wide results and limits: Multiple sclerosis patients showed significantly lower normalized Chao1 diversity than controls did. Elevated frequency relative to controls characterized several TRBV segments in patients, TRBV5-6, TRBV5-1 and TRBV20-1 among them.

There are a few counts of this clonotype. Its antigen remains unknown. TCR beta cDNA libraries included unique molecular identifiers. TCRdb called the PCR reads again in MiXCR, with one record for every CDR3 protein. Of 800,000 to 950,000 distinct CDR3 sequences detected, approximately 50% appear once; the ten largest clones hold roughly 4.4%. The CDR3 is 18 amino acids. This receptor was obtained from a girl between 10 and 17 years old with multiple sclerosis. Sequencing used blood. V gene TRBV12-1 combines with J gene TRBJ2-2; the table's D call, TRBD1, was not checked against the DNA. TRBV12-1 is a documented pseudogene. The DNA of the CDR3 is TGTGCCAGCAGCCTTAGCGGGGGTACGCTCGGGATGACCGGGGAGCTGTTTTTT. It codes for CASSLSGGTLGMTGELFF.